Detailed here is one TCR beta chain. The data stem from a study of T cells after yellow fever vaccination. Template-switching 5'RACE yielded the TCR cDNA; a universal primer site and UMIs were added in the process. TCRdb passed the 5' RACE reads through MiXCR, listing each CDR3 protein once. The sample gives 300,000 to 450,000 distinct CDR3 sequences, 6.2% of which show up once; 15% is in the top ten. From germline, CDR1 is SGDLS and CDR2 YYNGEE. Trimming cost V 1 base and J 0 bases, with 8 bases left between them. This CDR3 region has 14 residues. The chain is built from TRBV9 and TRBJ2-7; D gene ambiguous. This sample comprised PBMCs, obtained 5 days after the yellow fever booster vaccination. The origin of this receptor is a man younger than 40 who received the YFV17D yellow fever vaccine. The CDR3 reads CASSVLSSSYEQYF. The CDR3 DNA follows: TGTGCCAGCAGCGTATTAAGTAGCTCCTACGAGCAGTACTTC. Full variable domain (rest looked up from reference TRBV9 and TRBJ2-7): DSGVTQTPKHLITATGQRVTLRCSPRSGDLSVYWYQQSLDQGLQFLIQYYNGEERAKGNILERFSAQQFPDLHSELNLSSLELGDSALYFCASSVLSSSYEQYFGPGTRLTVT.